The 29 T cell receptor beta chains in this list originate from one sample, sequenced in a study of T cell responses to AZD1222 COVID-19 vaccine. Produced via immunoSEQ multiplex PCR; TCRdb's table is partial and in-frame only. The data contain fewer than 130,000 clones, about nine tenths of them seen just once; the ten biggest clones take up roughly 7.8%. The source was peripheral blood, collected on day 0 of AZD1222 vaccination. Receptor source: an adult in good health.

V usage is TRBV5-5 and J usage is TRBJ1-1; D remains unclear. Trimming took 0 bases from V and 2 from J, leaving 5 bases between them. Germline assignment: CDR1 SGHKS and CDR2 YYEKEE (reference sequence). The CDR3 loop spans 13 amino acids. The CDR3 coding sequence is TGTGCCAGCAGCTTGGACCCCAACACTGAAGCTTTCTTT. Translation gives CASSLDPNTEAFF.

The V and J genes are TRBV2 and TRBJ1-1; D perhaps matches TRBD1 (6 bases). Germline CDR1 reads SNHLY; CDR2 reads FYNNEI. The CDR3 extends over 14 amino acids. V dropped 6 bases and J dropped 4 bases, with 15 bases sitting between them. The CDR3 region is CASSLDRIGTEAFF. The CDR3 DNA sequence: TGTGCCAGCAGCCTGGACAGAATCGGCACTGAAGCTTTCTTT.

The J gene is TRBJ2-2, the V gene TRBV5-5; D remains unclear. The germline CDR1 and CDR2 sequences are SGHKS and YYEKEE (reference sequence). V was clipped by 1 base and J by 0 bases, with 10 bases between them. The CDR3 totals 16 residues. Here the CDR3 reads CASSLTKHTNTGELFF. The CDR3 region has the DNA TGTGCCAGCAGCTTGACAAAACATACGAACACCGGGGAGCTGTTTTTT.

As DNA, the CDR3 is TGTGCCAGCACCCAGCTCGGGGGCGGGGGCTACACCTTC. Translation: CASTQLGGGGYTF. The genes are TRBV7-9 and TRBJ1-2; D possibly corresponds to TRBD1 (6 bases). The germline V gene encodes CDR1 SEHNR and CDR2 FQNEAQ (reference sequence). Trimming stripped 7 bases from V and 8 bases from J, with 17 bases between. The CDR3 runs 13 residues.

The CDR3 bases are TGTGCCAGCAGTTACTCGCTGGGGGCGCGGGGTGAAAAACTGTTTTTT. Residues: CASSYSLGARGEKLFF. This chain uses TRBV6-5 with TRBJ1-4, with TRBD1 as a possible D gene (6 bases). Germline CDR1 MNHEY, CDR2 SVGAGI. The CDR3 is 16 residues long. Trimming shortened V by 0 bases and J by 7 bases, and 15 bases separated the two germline ends.

The chain joins TRBV5-6 to TRBJ2-3, with TRBD1 identical over 7 bases. The CDR3 is 13 amino acids. The germline V gene has CDR1 SGHDT and CDR2 YYEEEE. J lost 6 bases, V lost 1 base, and 2 bases had no gene match. The CDR3 here is CASSLKQGDTQYF. Written as DNA, the CDR3 is TGTGCCAGCAGCTTGAAACAGGGGGATACGCAGTATTTT. Variable domain in full (rest from reference TRBV5-6 and TRBJ2-3): DAGVTQSPTHLIKTRGQQVTLRCSPKSGHDTVSWYQQALGQGPQFIFQYYEEEERQRGNFPDRFSGHQFPNYSSELNVNALLLGDSALYLCASSLKQGDTQYFGPGTRLTVL.

The chain employs TRBV18 and TRBJ1-4, with 7 bases matching TRBD1. V lost 0 bases to trimming and J lost 3 bases; unmatched junction nucleotides: 7. Per germline, CDR1 KGHSH and CDR2 LQKENI. The CDR3 consists of 17 residues. CDR3 coding DNA: TGTGCCAGCTCACCACCCCAGGGGGGATTGGCTAATGAAAAACTGTTTTTT. Protein product: CASSPPQGGLANEKLFF. Complete variable domain (other parts from reference TRBV18 and TRBJ1-4): NAGVMQNPRHLVRRRGQEARLRCSPMKGHSHVYWYRQLPEEGLKFMVYLQKENIIDESGMPKERFSAEFPKEGPSILRIQQVVRGDSAAYFCASSPPQGGLANEKLFFGSGTQLSVL.

J is TRBJ2-2 and V is TRBV2, with D possibly TRBD1 on 6 matching bases. The ends were cut back, 10 bases at V and 0 bases at J, with 12 bases in the middle. The CDR3 runs 14 residues. Germline V gene data show CDR1 as SNHLY and CDR2 as FYNNEI. The CDR3 DNA reads as TGTGCCACTTCGAGACAGGCGAACACCGGGGAGCTGTTTTTT. It specifies CATSRQANTGELFF.

The chain links TRBV7-9 to TRBJ1-2, with D tentatively TRBD1 (5 bases). The CDR3 contains 13 residues. From germline, CDR1 is SEHNR and CDR2 FQNEAQ (reference sequence). Trimming shortened V by 1 base and J by 8 bases, and 11 bases separated the two germline ends. The CDR3 reads CASSLGQGGGYTF. The CDR3 nucleotides are TGTGCCAGCAGCTTAGGCCAGGGAGGCGGCTACACCTTC.

The CDR3 nucleotides are TGTGCCAGCAGCTGGACTAGCGGGAACACAGATACGCAGTATTTT. Encoded protein: CASSWTSGNTDTQYF. The chain joins TRBV7-8 to TRBJ2-3, with 12 bases that match TRBD2. The CDR3 extends over 15 amino acids. V trimming: 4 bases; J trimming: 2 bases; junction bases outside the gene matches: 1. The germline V gene encodes CDR1 SGHVS and CDR2 FQNEAQ.

The gene calls are TRBV19 and TRBJ1-4, with 12 bases identical to TRBD1. This CDR3 has 15 amino acids. Germline loops: CDR1 LNHDA, CDR2 SQIVND (reference sequence). J lost 8 bases, V lost 6 bases, and 7 bases had no gene match. As DNA, the CDR3 is TGTGCCAGTAGACGGGACAGGGGGCGAACGGAAAAACTGTTTTTT. It is translated as CASRRDRGRTEKLFF.

The rearrangement uses TRBV9 and TRBJ1-6; TRBD1 agrees at 7 bases. Trimming removed 3 bases from V and 7 bases from J; junction bases left unmatched: 7. The CDR3 has 15 residues. In germline, CDR1 is SGDLS, CDR2 YYNGEE. CDR3 amino acids: CASSGDTGVNSPLHF. The CDR3 bases are TGTGCCAGCAGCGGGGATACAGGGGTCAATTCACCCCTCCACTTT.

CDR3 residues: CASTGANVLTF. CDR3 DNA: TGTGCCAGTACAGGTGCCAACGTCCTGACTTTC. The chain carries TRBV19 and TRBJ2-6; D uncertain. The germline gives CDR1 LNHDA, CDR2 SQIVND (reference sequence). CDR3 length: 11 amino acids. With 7 bases removed from V and 7 bases from J, the gap between germline ends came to 5 bases.

This CDR3 is CASSSGPSAGYTF. CDR3 DNA: TGTGCCAGCAGTTCAGGACCGTCCGCGGGCTACACCTTC. The chain uses TRBV2 and TRBJ1-2, with D unclear. CDR3 size: 13 residues. The germline V gene encodes CDR1 SNHLY and CDR2 FYNNEI. Trimming left V 5 bases short and J 8 bases short, with 15 bases between.

This chain joins TRBV20-1 and TRBJ1-1, with D unclear. V was pared by 2 bases and J by 5 bases, with 6 bases between. The CDR3 has 11 amino acids. The germline V gene encodes CDR1 DFQATT and CDR2 SNEGSKA (reference sequence). The CDR3 DNA is TGCAGTGCTAGATATGGGACTGAAGCTTTCTTT. This gives the protein CSARYGTEAFF.

The rearrangement links TRBV11-3 to TRBJ2-5; 8 bases line up with TRBD2. Germline lookup yields CDR1 SGHNT and CDR2 YENEEA. Trimming took 6 bases from V and 2 from J; bases not matched to a gene: 2. The CDR3 runs 13 residues. The CDR3 is CASSTSGQETQYF. The DNA for the CDR3 is TGTGCCAGCAGTACTAGCGGTCAAGAGACCCAGTACTTC.

This clone was recorded only once. The chain is built from TRBV6-5 and TRBJ2-7; 7 bases line up with TRBD2. The V and J ends lost 4 bases and 2 bases, in that order; junction bases with no gene match: 11. The germline CDR1 and CDR2 sequences are MNHEY and SVGAGI. CDR3 length equals 16 residues. CDR3 coding DNA: TGTGCCAGCAGTTCCCCTCGGGGGGTCCTTACCTACGAGCAGTACTTC. Its protein is CASSSPRGVLTYEQYF.

This clone was seen more than once but under ten times. The rearrangement joins TRBV5-6 to TRBJ2-3; TRBD1 might be the D (6 bases). This CDR3 is built from 16 residues. V was trimmed by 4 bases and J by 2 bases, leaving 17 bases between them. The germline gives CDR1 SGHDT, CDR2 YYEEEE. The CDR3 loop is CASSPGRQAYTDTQYF. As DNA, the CDR3 is TGTGCCAGCAGCCCGGGCCGACAGGCGTACACAGATACGCAGTATTTT.

The chain uses TRBV5-1 and TRBJ1-1, with D maybe TRBD1 (5 bases). There are 13 residues in the CDR3. Germline CDR1 is SGHRS and CDR2 is YFSETQ. Trimming stripped 4 bases from V and 0 bases from J, with 7 bases between. CDR3 sequence (DNA): TGCGCCAGCAGCGGGGGGATGAACACTGAAGCTTTCTTT. Translated: CASSGGMNTEAFF.

The rearrangement links TRBV2 to TRBJ1-6; no clear D. CDR3 length: 16 amino acids. Germline assignment: CDR1 SNHLY and CDR2 FYNNEI. V shed 4 bases and J shed 0 bases, with 10 bases lying between them. The CDR3 nucleotides are TGTGCCAGCAGTGGGACGGCGAGCTCCTATAATTCACCCCTCCACTTT. Encoded protein: CASSGTASSYNSPLHF. Combining the CDR3 with reference TRBV2 and TRBJ1-6 gives the whole variable domain EPEVTQTPSHQVTQMGQEVILRCVPISNHLYFYWYRQILGQKVEFLVSFYNNEISEKSEIFDDQFSVERPDGSNFTLKIRSTKLEDSAMYFCASSGTASSYNSPLHFGNGTRLTVT.

The chain employs TRBV28 and TRBJ1-1; 7 nucleotides line up with TRBD1. This CDR3 is built from 11 residues. J gave up 9 bases and V 6 bases, and 4 bases lay outside the gene matches. Germline V gene lookup returns CDR1 MDHEN and CDR2 SYDVKM. In DNA form, the CDR3 reads TGTGCCAGCAGCCCGGACAGGAAAGCTTTCTTT. Its protein is CASSPDRKAFF. Full variable domain (rest looked up from reference TRBV28 and TRBJ1-1): DVKVTQSSRYLVKRTGEKVFLECVQDMDHENMFWYRQDPGLGLRLIYFSYDVKMKEKGDIPEGYSVSREKKERFSLILESASTNQTSMYLCASSPDRKAFFGQGTRLTVV.

This chain joins TRBV24-1 and TRBJ2-5; D possibly uses TRBD1 or TRBD2 (5 bases each). Germline V gene data show CDR1 as KGHDR and CDR2 as SFDVKD. The CDR3 extends over 14 amino acids. V shed 4 bases and J shed 2 bases, with 10 bases lying between them. CDR3 in amino acids: CATSERGNQETQYF. The DNA for the CDR3 is TGTGCCACCAGTGAGAGGGGCAATCAAGAGACCCAGTACTTC.

V usage is TRBV27 and J usage is TRBJ1-4; TRBD1 matches 7 bases. This CDR3 has 16 residues. Germline V gene sequence: CDR1 MNHEY, CDR2 SMNVEV (reference sequence). V lost 5 bases, J lost 2 bases, and 8 bases stayed unmatched. The CDR3: CASSEQGFRTNEKLFF. In nucleotides, the CDR3 is TGTGCCAGCAGTGAACAGGGGTTCCGCACTAATGAAAAACTGTTTTTT.

The rearrangement uses TRBV30 and TRBJ1-4; D gene unclear. Per germline, CDR1 GTSNPN and CDR2 SVGIG (reference sequence). The CDR3 spans 14 residues. Between the trimmed V and J ends, which lost 1 base and 4 bases, there was a span of 10 bases. The CDR3: CAWSAPQVNEKLFF. CDR3 DNA: TGTGCCTGGAGTGCCCCGCAAGTTAATGAAAAACTGTTTTTT.

The rearrangement uses TRBV11-2 and TRBJ1-4; the D gene is possibly TRBD1 (6 bases). CDR3 length: 15 residues. The germline V gene has CDR1 SGHAT and CDR2 FQNNGV. Trimming left V 2 bases short and J 3 bases short, with 10 bases between. The CDR3 here is CASSLLGAPNEKLFF. DNA for the CDR3: TGTGCCAGCAGCTTATTGGGGGCACCTAATGAAAAACTGTTTTTT.

J is TRBJ1-2 and V is TRBV5-4, with D maybe TRBD1 (6 bases). V lost 0 bases to trimming and J lost 1 base, with 10 bases between them. CDR1 SGHNT and CDR2 YYREEE come from the germline V gene (reference sequence). The CDR3 totals 15 residues. CDR3 sequence: CASSLDREINYGYTF. DNA of the CDR3: TGTGCCAGCAGCTTGGACAGGGAAATTAACTATGGCTACACCTTC.

This sequence joins TRBV5-1 and TRBJ1-4; D gene uncertain. CDR1 and CDR2 (germline): SGHRS, YFSETQ. Trimming cost V 2 bases and J 0 bases, with 8 bases left between them. CDR3 length equals 15 residues. CDR3 loop: CASSFGSTTNEKLFF. CDR3 sequence (DNA): TGCGCCAGCAGCTTCGGTAGTACAACTAATGAAAAACTGTTTTTT.

The chain combines TRBV4-1 with TRBJ1-1; TRBD1 is a possible D gene (5 bases). Germline V gene data show CDR1 as MGHRA and CDR2 as YSYEKL. With 2 bases removed from V and 5 bases from J, the gap between germline ends came to 15 bases. The CDR3 runs 15 residues. The CDR3 nucleotides read TGCGCCAGCAGCCAACCTCCTGGGGGATCGACTGAAGCTTTCTTT. Translating gives CASSQPPGGSTEAFF.

This chain links TRBV21-1 with TRBJ2-5; the table's D gene call, TRBD2, was not cross checked with the DNA. TRBV21-1 counts as a pseudogene. The CDR3 is made up of 20 amino acids. This CDR3 is CASSTKSPPLAGDHQETQYF. The CDR3 bases are TGTGCCAGCAGCACAAAGAGCCCCCCGTTAGCGGGGGACCACCAAGAGACCCAGTACTTC.